What follows is one T cell receptor (beta chain) and its context. A much larger clone differs from this one at a single base, so this may be a read error. The sample is drawn from a study of blood T cells in healthy people across ages. Peripheral blood was drawn, approximately 9.7 milliliters per donor. A sample-barcoded 5' primer and a J-beta primer mix were used in a second PCR of roughly 7 to 12 cycles. Each TCR beta cDNA got a 12-nucleotide random molecular identifier. TCRdb re-derived calls from the 5' RACE reads in MiXCR, one entry per CDR3 protein. The sample yields about 1.6 million distinct CDR3 sequences, 30% to 35% seen once. Germline V lookup: CDR1 MNHEY, CDR2 SMNVEV (reference sequence). CDR3 length equals 17 residues. V was pared by 4 bases and J by 2 bases, with 9 bases of the junction left unmatched.

The receptor was isolated from a woman aged 25 to 45 in good health. The rearrangement uses TRBV27 and TRBJ2-7, with 12 bases fitting TRBD2. The specimen was blood. CDR3 coding DNA: TGTGCCAGCAGTTCCACAGGACTAGCGGGAAGACCCTACGAGCAGTACTTC. Encoded protein: CASSSTGLAGRPYEQYF.